Here is one TCR beta chain with its context. The sample is drawn from a study of blood T cell repertoires in COVID-19. V was pared by 0 bases and J by 7 bases, with 5 bases of the junction left unmatched. The CDR3 extends over 14 amino acids. Germline CDR1 MGHRA, CDR2 YSYEKL. Libraries were prepared by immunoSEQ multiplex PCR; TCRdb keeps only in-frame clonotypes and omits some of them. This table holds 300,000 or so clones, roughly 80% found once. Specimen: peripheral blood. The rearrangement uses TRBV4-1 and TRBJ1-2; 7 nucleotides agree with TRBD1. The clonotype comes from a woman aged 45-60 years with active or convalescent COVID-19. Written as DNA, the CDR3 is TGCGCCAGCAGCCAAGAAAAGGGGGCGAGTGGCTACACCTTC. Translated, it gives CASSQEKGASGYTF.